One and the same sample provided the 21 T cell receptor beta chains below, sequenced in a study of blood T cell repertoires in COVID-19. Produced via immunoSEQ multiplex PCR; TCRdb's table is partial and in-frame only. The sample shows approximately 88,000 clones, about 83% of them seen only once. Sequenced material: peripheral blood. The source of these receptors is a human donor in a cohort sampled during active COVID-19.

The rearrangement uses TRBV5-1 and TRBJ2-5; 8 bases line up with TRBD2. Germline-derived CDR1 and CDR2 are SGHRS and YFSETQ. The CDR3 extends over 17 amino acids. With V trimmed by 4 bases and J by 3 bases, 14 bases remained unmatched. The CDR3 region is CASSPRAAGVAKETQYF. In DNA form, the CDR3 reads TGCGCCAGCAGCCCACGAGCAGCGGGAGTAGCTAAAGAGACCCAGTACTTC.

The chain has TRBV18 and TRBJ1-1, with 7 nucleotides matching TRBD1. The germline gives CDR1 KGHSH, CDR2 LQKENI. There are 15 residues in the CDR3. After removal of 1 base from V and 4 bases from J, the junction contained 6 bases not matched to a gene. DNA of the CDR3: TGTGCCAGCTCACCACTAGACAGGGTCGGCACTGAAGCTTTCTTT. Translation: CASSPLDRVGTEAFF.

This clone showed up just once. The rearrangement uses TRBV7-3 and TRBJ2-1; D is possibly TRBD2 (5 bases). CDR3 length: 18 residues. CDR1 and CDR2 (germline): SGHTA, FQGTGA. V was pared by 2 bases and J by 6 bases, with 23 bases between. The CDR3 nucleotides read TGTGCCAGCAGCTTAGTGGCGGGCTCTCAAGGGAGTCGCAATGAGCAGTTCTTC. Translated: CASSLVAGSQGSRNEQFF.

The CDR3 sequence is CASSYLGALNSPLHF. Written as DNA, the CDR3 is TGTGCCAGCAGTTACCTTGGGGCCCTTAATTCACCCCTCCACTTT. V usage is TRBV6-6 and J usage is TRBJ1-6, with D tentatively TRBD1 (5 bases). The V end was cut by 2 bases, the J end by 6 bases, with 11 bases between. In germline, CDR1 is MNHNY, CDR2 SVGAGI (reference sequence). The CDR3 runs 15 residues.

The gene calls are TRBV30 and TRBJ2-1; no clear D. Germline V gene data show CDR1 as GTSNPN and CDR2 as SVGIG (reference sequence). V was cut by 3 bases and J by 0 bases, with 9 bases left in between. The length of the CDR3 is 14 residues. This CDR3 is CAWRPRDSYNEQFF. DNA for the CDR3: TGTGCCTGGAGACCCCGCGACTCCTACAATGAGCAGTTCTTC.

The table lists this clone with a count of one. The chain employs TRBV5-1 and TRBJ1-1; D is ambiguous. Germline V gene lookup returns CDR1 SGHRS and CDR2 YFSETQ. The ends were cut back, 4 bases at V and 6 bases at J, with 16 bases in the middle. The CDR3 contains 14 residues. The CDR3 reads CASSPPGSLAEAFF. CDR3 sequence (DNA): TGCGCCAGCAGCCCCCCCGGTTCCCTCGCTGAAGCTTTCTTT.

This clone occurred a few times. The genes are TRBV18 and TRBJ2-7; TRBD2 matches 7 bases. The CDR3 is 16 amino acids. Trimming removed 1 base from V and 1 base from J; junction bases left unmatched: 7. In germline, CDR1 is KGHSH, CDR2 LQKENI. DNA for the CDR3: TGTGCCAGCTCACCACGACGGACGGGAGGTTCCTACGAGCAGTACTTC. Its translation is CASSPRRTGGSYEQYF.

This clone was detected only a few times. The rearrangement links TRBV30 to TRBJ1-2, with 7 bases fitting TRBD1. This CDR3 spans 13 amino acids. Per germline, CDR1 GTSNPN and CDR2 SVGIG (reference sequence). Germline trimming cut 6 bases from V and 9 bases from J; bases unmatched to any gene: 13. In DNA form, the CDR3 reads TGTGCCTGTCGAGGGGGCGAGGTAGTAAGCTACACCTTC. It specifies CACRGGEVVSYTF. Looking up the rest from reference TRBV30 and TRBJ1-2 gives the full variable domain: SQTIHQWPATLVQPVGSPLSLECTVEGTSNPNLYWYRQAAGRGLQLLFYSVGIGQISSEVPQNLSASRPQDRQFILSSKKLLLSDSGFYLCACRGGEVVSYTFGSGTRLTVV.

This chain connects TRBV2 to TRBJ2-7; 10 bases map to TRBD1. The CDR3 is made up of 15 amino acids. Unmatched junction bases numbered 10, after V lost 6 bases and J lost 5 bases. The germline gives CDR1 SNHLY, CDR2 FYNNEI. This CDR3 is CASRLDRGRRDEQYF. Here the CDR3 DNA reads TGTGCCAGCAGACTAGACAGGGGGCGACGTGACGAGCAGTACTTC.

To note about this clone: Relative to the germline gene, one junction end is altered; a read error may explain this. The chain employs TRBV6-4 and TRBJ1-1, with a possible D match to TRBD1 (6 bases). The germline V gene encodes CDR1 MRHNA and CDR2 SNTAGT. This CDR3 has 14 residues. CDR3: CASRDWDTGTEAFF. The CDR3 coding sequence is TGTGCCAGCAGGGACTGGGACACGGGCACTGAAGCTTTCTTT.

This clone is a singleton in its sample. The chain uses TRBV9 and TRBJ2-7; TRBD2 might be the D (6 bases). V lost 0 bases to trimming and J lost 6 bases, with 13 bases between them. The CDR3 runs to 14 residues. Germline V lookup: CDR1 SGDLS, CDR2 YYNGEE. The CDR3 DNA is TGTGCCAGCAGCGTAGACGGGAGAGTCAGCGAGCAGTACTTC. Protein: CASSVDGRVSEQYF.

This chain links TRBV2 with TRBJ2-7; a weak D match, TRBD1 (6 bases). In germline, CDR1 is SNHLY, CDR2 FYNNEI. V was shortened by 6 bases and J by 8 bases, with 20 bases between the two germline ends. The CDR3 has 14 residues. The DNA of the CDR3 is TGTGCCAGCAGACTGAATCCGGCAGGGGCAAAGCAGTACTTC. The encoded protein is CASRLNPAGAKQYF.

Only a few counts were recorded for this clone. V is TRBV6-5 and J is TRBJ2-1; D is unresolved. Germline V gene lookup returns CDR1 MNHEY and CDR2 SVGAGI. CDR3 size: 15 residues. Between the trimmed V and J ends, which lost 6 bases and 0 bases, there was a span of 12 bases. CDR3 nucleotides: TGTGCCAGCAGACATACTAAAAACTCCTACAATGAGCAGTTCTTC. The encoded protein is CASRHTKNSYNEQFF.

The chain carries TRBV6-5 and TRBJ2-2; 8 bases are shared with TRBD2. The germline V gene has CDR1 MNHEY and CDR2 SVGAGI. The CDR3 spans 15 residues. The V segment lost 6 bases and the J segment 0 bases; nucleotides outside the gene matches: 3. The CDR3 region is CASSRGGANTGELFF. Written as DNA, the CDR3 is TGTGCCAGCAGCCGGGGGGGGGCGAACACCGGGGAGCTGTTTTTT.

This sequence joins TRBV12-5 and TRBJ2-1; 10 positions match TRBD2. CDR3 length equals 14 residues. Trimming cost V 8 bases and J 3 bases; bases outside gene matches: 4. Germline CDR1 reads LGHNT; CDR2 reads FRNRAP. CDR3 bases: TGTGCTAGTAGTACTAGCGGGAACTACAATGAGCAGTTCTTC. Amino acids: CASSTSGNYNEQFF.

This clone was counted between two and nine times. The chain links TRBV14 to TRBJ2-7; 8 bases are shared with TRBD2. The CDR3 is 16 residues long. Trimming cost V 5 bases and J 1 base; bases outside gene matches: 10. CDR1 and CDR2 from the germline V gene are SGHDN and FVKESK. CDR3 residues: CASSDLGTSGSYEQYF. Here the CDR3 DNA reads TGTGCCAGCAGCGATCTGGGCACTAGCGGTTCCTACGAGCAGTACTTC.

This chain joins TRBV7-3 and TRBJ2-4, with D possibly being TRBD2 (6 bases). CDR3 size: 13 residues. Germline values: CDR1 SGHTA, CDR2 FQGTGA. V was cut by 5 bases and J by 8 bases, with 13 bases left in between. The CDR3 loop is CASSLSGSDIQYF. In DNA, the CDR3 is TGTGCCAGCAGCCTCAGCGGGTCGGACATTCAGTACTTC.

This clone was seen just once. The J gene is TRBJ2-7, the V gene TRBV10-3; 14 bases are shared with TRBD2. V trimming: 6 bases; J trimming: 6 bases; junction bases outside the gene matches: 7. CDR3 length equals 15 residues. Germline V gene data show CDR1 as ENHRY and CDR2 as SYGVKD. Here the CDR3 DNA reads TGTGCCATCAGCGGAGGGGGACTAGCGGGAGTCGAGCAGTACTTC. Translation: CAISGGGLAGVEQYF.

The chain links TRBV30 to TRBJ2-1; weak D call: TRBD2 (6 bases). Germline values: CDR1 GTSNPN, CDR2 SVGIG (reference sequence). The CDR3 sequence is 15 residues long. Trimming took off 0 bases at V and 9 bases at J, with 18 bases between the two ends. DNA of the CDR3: TGTGCCTGGAGTGTAGGCCTAGCGCTCGGTGTTGAGCAGTTCTTC. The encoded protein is CAWSVGLALGVEQFF.

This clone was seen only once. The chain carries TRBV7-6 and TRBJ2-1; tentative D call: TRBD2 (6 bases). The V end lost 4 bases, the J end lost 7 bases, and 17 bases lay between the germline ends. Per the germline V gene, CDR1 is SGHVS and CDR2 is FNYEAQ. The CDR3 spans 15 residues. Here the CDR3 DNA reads TGTGCCAGCAGCTCAAGCGGGTGGCGGGATAATGAGCAGTTCTTC. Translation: CASSSSGWRDNEQFF.

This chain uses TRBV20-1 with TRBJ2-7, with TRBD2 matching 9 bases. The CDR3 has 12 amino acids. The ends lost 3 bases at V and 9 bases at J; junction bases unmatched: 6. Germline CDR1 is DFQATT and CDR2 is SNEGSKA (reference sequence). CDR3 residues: CSASSSGVGQYF. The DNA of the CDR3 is TGCAGTGCTAGTTCTAGCGGGGTTGGGCAGTACTTC.